Included here is one TCR beta chain sequence, with context. The antigen remains unidentified. The sample is drawn from a study of post-analysis software for immune sequencing data. Across the whole study: As for disease course, relapsing-remitting, secondary progressive and progressive-relapsing multiple sclerosis were all included. Whole-study results and caveats: Included in a set of 5 or 6 TRBV segments more frequent in patients than controls were TRBV5-6, TRBV5-1 and TRBV20-1. Relative to controls, patients with multiple sclerosis showed significantly lower normalized Chao1 diversity. The authors found that F measure strongly co-clustered same-batch samples.

TCR beta cDNA libraries had unique molecular identifiers. Around 500,000 cDNA molecules came from about 1 to 10 million T cells. One entry per CDR3 protein results from TCRdb running MiXCR on the PCR reads. The table records fewer than 700,000 distinct CDR3 sequences, roughly 45% of them present only once. CDR1 and CDR2 from the germline V gene are MNHNS and SASEGT. The CDR3 loop spans 17 amino acids. V lost 5 bases and J lost 2; bases outside the gene matches: 9. The chain uses TRBV6-1 and TRBJ1-2; 12 positions agree with TRBD1. Material: blood. This TCR came from a girl aged 5 to 17 with multiple sclerosis. CDR3 nucleotide sequence: TGTGCCAGCAGTCTCGGGACAGGGGGCGCCGGGAACTATGGCTACACCTTC. Its protein product is CASSLGTGGAGNYGYTF.